These 5 T cell receptor beta chains were all obtained from the same sample, sequenced in a study of blood T cell repertoires in COVID-19. The assay was immunoSEQ multiplex PCR, and TCRdb's table has in-frame clones only and misses some. The repertoire holds some 260,000 clones, with about 91% as singletons. The specimen sequenced was peripheral blood. These receptors originate from a man older than 75 with acute or convalescent COVID-19.

As for this clone: Other DNA variants within this sample encode the same CDR3. The V call is TRBV7-2, the J call TRBJ2-7; D may be TRBD1 (6 bases). Trimming removed 5 bases from V and 6 bases from J, with 11 bases in between. Germline lookup yields CDR1 SGHTA and CDR2 FQGNSA. The CDR3 runs 12 residues. The CDR3 is CASSLDSGEQYF. DNA of the CDR3: TGTGCCAGCAGCCTGGACAGTGGCGAGCAGTACTTC.

This sequence joins TRBV19 and TRBJ1-3; TRBD1 agrees at 7 bases. Losses at the gene ends were 8 bases for V and 2 bases for J; bases not matched to a gene: 6. This CDR3 is 14 amino acids long. The germline gives CDR1 LNHDA, CDR2 SQIVND (reference sequence). The CDR3 DNA reads TGTGCCAGTGCCGGGACAGCGGCTGGAAACACCATATATTTT. Translated, it gives CASAGTAAGNTIYF.

This sequence joins TRBV4-1 and TRBJ1-5; 8 bases fit TRBD1. CDR3 size: 17 residues. Germline values: CDR1 MGHRA, CDR2 YSYEKL. Germline trimming cut 3 bases from V and 0 bases from J; bases unmatched to any gene: 7. CDR3 coding DNA: TGCGCCAGCAGCCACGGGACAGGCGTCTATAGCAATCAGCCCCAGCATTTT. It yields the protein CASSHGTGVYSNQPQHF.

This chain links TRBV28 with TRBJ1-4, with D unresolved. The CDR3 length is 12 residues. Looked up from germline, CDR1 is MDHEN and CDR2 is SYDVKM. The V end lost 1 base, the J end lost 8 bases, and 5 bases lay between the germline ends. The CDR3 spells CASSLLKEKLFF. As DNA, the CDR3 is TGTGCCAGCAGTTTATTAAAAGAAAAACTGTTTTTT.

The rearrangement uses TRBV12-3 or TRBV12-4 and TRBJ1-2, with D possibly being TRBD1 (6 bases). The germline V and J ends were trimmed by 6 bases and 8 bases, with 16 bases remaining between them. The CDR3 loop spans 13 amino acids. The CDR3 region is CASRPSTGLGYTF. For the CDR3, the DNA is TGTGCCAGCAGACCCTCCACAGGGCTCGGCTACACCTTC.